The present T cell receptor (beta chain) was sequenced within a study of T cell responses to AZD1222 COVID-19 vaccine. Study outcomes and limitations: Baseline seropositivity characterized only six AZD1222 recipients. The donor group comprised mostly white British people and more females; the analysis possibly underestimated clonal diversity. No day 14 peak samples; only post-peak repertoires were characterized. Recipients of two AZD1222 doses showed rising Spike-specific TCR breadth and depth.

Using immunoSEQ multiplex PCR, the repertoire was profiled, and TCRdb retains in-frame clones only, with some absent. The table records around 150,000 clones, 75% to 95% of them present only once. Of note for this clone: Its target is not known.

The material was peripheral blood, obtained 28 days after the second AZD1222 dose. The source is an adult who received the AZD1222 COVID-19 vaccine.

DNA for the CDR3: TGTGCCAGTAGTATAGATCGCCGAGAGCAGTTCTTC. Translating gives CASSIDRREQFF. The rearrangement links TRBV19 to TRBJ2-1; D is undetermined. CDR3 length: 12 amino acids. V lost 0 bases, J lost 10 bases, and 7 bases lay in between. CDR1 and CDR2 (germline): LNHDA, SQIVND (reference sequence).